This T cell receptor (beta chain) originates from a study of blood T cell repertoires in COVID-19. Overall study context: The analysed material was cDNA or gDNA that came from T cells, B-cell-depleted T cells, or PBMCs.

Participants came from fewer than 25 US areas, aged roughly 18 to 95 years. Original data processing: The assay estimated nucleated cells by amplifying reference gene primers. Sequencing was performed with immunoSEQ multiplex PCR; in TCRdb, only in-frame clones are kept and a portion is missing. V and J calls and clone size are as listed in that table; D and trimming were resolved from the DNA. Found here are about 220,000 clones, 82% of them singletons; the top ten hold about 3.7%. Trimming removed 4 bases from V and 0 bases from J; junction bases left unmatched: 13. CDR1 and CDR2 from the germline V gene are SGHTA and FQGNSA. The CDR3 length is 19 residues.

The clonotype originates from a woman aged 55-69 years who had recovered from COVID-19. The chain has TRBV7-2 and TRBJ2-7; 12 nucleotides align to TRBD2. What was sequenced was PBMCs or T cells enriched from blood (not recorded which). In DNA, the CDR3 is TGTGCCAGCAGCTACGGACTAGCGGGGAAGCAAGTCATCTCCTACGAGCAGTACTTC. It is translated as CASSYGLAGKQVISYEQYF.